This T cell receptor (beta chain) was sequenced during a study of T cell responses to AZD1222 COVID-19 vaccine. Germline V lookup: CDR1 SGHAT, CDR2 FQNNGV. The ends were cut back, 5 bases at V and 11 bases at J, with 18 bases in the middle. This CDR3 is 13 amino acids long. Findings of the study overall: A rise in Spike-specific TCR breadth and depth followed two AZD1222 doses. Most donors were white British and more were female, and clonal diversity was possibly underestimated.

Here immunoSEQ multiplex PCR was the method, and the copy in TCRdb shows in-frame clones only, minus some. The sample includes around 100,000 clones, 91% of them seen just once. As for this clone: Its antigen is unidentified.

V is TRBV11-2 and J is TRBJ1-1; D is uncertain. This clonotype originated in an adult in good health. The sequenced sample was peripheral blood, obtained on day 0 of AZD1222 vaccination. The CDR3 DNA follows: TGTGCCAGCAGCCCCCGGAATGGGTTGCGGGCTTTCTTT. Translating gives CASSPRNGLRAFF.